This T cell receptor (beta chain) appears in the sequencing data of a study of T cells in Graves' hyperthyroidism and ophthalmopathy (dated by TCRdb to between 2018 and 2021). In the study overall: Peripheral blood was collected at initial diagnosis, before any treatment. After blood sampling, hyperthyroidism patients were treated with methimazole at a starting dose of 30 mg daily, and ophthalmopathy patients were treated with high-dose intravenous methylprednisolone. The paper describes TCR Vbeta CDR3 sequencing of more than 120 peripheral blood samples, made up of 43 ophthalmopathy patients, some 76 hyperthyroidism patients and 17 progressor patients. The 80 to 100 discovery patients were randomly divided into training and test sets at a 7:3 ratio. Thyroid tissue and blood T-cell repertoires from several Graves' hyperthyroidism patients were also compared in the study. A discovery cohort of about 100 patients, roughly 43 with Graves' ophthalmopathy and over 55 with stable Graves' hyperthyroidism, was used to find distinguishing TCR V-J signatures. Whether ophthalmopathy could be predicted prospectively was tested in an independent validation cohort made up of roughly 19 hyperthyroidism patients plus 17 patients who later progressed to ophthalmopathy. Overall results and qualifications from the work: Ophthalmopathy was separated from stable hyperthyroidism by a 13 V-J signature model, with over 85% sensitivity and 81% to 82% specificity obtained in cross-validation and 80%/75% obtained in testing. In validation, the model predicted progression to ophthalmopathy with approximately 71% sensitivity and less than 80% specificity, a median of 6.5 months before onset. Sample size was not statistically predetermined, and blinding of investigators to group allocation was not performed. Most expanded thyroid clonotypes (frequency above 0.001) were also found in blood, which suggests that blood repertoires may mirror thyroid immune responses.

Ophthalmopathy patients had moderately to severely active disease, with a Clinical Activity Score of 3 or more, a NOSPECS grade of 4 or more, and a disease duration of less than 3 months. The study excluded patients with uncontrolled infections, other autoimmune diseases, pregnancy or lactation. Diagnoses were based on clinical symptoms, serum thyroxine and TRAb, thyroid ultrasound and orbital computed tomography. PBMCs were separated from 8 to 10 ml of fresh peripheral blood using Ficoll-Paque density gradient centrifugation. Total RNA was extracted using Trizol reagent, and RNA quality was assessed on an Agilent 2100 Bioanalyzer. Amplification of TCR beta CDR3 regions was carried out from RNA transcripts. A first-round RT-PCR of the TCR CDR3 used the HTBI primer set with the Qiagen OneStep RT-PCR kit. A second multiplex PCR round built the libraries, followed by size selection and purification. Libraries were sequenced paired-end with 100 bp reads on an Illumina HiSeq2000. The study's processing was this. SOAPnuke was used to process the raw data, throwing out any read that contained adapters or uncalled bases, had a mean Phred below 15, or lacked an exact constant-primer or identifier match. High-quality paired reads were merged using COPE v1.2.5, and each unique nucleotide sequence was defined as a clonotype. MiTCR v1.1 was used to align clonotypes to the IMGT TRBV, TRBD and TRBJ reference segments. The analysis included only V-J combinations with a frequency above 0.0001, which together covered roughly 99% of the repertoires. A TCS score was defined as the ratio between F50 (clonal expansion) and ExV (chaos), using BLOSUM62-based TCRdist between CDR3 peptides within each V-J. Welch's t-statistics and random forest reduced fewer than 550 V-J features to 10 to 15, which were used in a naive Bayes classifier (R e1071). TCRdb's own reprocessing of the public reads used fastp at Q25 and MiXCR and kept productive beta chains. Records with the same CDR3 protein are collapsed into one entry carrying the most frequent genes and DNA. These V and J calls are TCRdb output, not the study's own analysis. For this sample the table gives about 500,000 distinct CDR3 sequences, of which about 16% were detected only once. The top ten hold roughly 29% of the sample.

Note on this clonotype: Its antigen is currently not known. There are no base qualities to consult, and no much larger clone falls within one base.

The germline V end is reduced by 1 base and the J end by 10 bases; junction bases left unmatched: 9. The CDR3 goes from the cysteine to the phenylalanine over 15 residues. The CDR3 DNA has 45 bases and is translated from base 1. The germline V gene provides CDR1 SGHDN and CDR2 FVKESK. Recombination connected TRBV14 to TRBJ2-1; 8 nucleotides in the junction match TRBD1. Sequencing was done on a sample of blood. The sequence was collected from a woman aged 25 to 45 with Graves' ophthalmopathy. The DNA sequence follows: TGTGCCAGCAGCCAAGGTCGGCAGGGGGCCCGGGAGCAGTTCTTC. Its translation reads: CASSQGRQGAREQFF. Reference TRBV14 and TRBJ2-1 genes cover what lies past the CDR3, so the full variable domain is EAGVTQFPSHSVIEKGQTVTLRCDPISGHDNLYWYRRVMGKEIKFLLHFVKESKQDESGMPNNRFLAERTGGTYSTLKVQPAELEDSGVYFCASSQGRQGAREQFFGPGTRLTVL.